This TCR beta chain is from a study of control samples from healthy donors and cancer patients. The method was immunoSEQ multiplex PCR; TCRdb's version includes in-frame clones alone and lacks a portion of them. The table lists 110,000 to 150,000 clones, around 85% of them singletons. The CDR3 sequence is 15 residues long. Trimming pared 0 bases from V and 7 bases from J, leaving 15 bases between. Per the germline V gene, CDR1 is PRHDT and CDR2 is FYEKMQ (reference sequence). What was sequenced was blood. This clonotype was sampled from a woman aged 25-40 years in good health. The J gene is TRBJ1-1, the V gene TRBV13; the D is unclear. The CDR3 DNA reads TGTGCCAGCAGCTTAGGCTCTTCCTCCGGGTATGAAGCTTTCTTT. Encoded protein: CASSLGSSSGYEAFF.